This T cell receptor (beta chain) was profiled in a study of blood T cell repertoires in COVID-19. Study context: Acute-phase and convalescent COVID-19 samples originated in the United States, Italy and Spain.

V gave up 7 bases and J gave up 5 bases, with 18 bases separating them. CDR1 and CDR2 from the germline V gene are SGHRS and YFSETQ. The CDR3 extends over 14 amino acids. The data were produced by immunoSEQ multiplex PCR, yet TCRdb's version contains in-frame clones alone and is incomplete. In the table there are tens of thousands of clones, more than 75% of which are singletons. Sequences were obtained from peripheral blood. The V and J genes are TRBV5-1 and TRBJ2-5, with a possible D match to TRBD2 (5 bases). The sequence was obtained from an elderly woman with active COVID-19. The CDR3: CASSLTGSGETQYF. The CDR3 DNA follows: TGCGCCAGCTCCCTTACGGGATCGGGTGAGACCCAGTACTTC.